The 14 T cell receptor beta chains in this list originate from one sample, sequenced in a study of tumor-infiltrating lymphocytes in localized non-small cell lung cancer. The protocol was immunoSEQ multiplex PCR, while the TCRdb copy is restricted to in-frame clones and leaves out a portion. Among about 29,000 clones listed, approximately 85% were seen once. The sequenced material came from lung tumor tissue. These receptors came from a human donor with non-small cell lung cancer.

V is TRBV5-3 and J is TRBJ1-1, with no clear D. TRBV5-3 is an ORF; its function is uncertain. The CDR3 covers 13 residues. V was pared by 1 base and J by 2 bases, with 6 bases between. The CDR3 reads CARSLPDNTEAFF. CDR3 sequence (DNA): TGTGCCAGAAGCTTGCCCGATAACACTGAAGCTTTCTTT.

This clone was detected only once. The rearrangement joins TRBV5-6 to TRBJ1-1, with unresolved D. This CDR3 is 12 amino acids long. The ends were cut back, 4 bases at V and 2 bases at J, with 6 bases in the middle. Germline assignment: CDR1 SGHDT and CDR2 YYEEEE. CDR3 sequence reads: CASSSDNTEAFF. The CDR3 coding sequence is TGTGCCAGCAGCAGTGACAACACTGAAGCTTTCTTT.

This clone was seen a single time. The chain has TRBV18 and TRBJ1-3; no firm D call. CDR1 and CDR2 from the germline V gene are KGHSH and LQKENI. There are 17 residues in the CDR3. The V end was cut by 4 bases, the J end by 3 bases, with 19 bases between. CDR3 amino acids: CASSLSPPQMGGNTIYF. CDR3 DNA sequence: TGTGCCAGCTCACTCAGCCCACCCCAAATGGGTGGAAACACCATATATTTT.

This clone was picked up one time. V and J are TRBV6-1 and TRBJ1-2; D is unclear. This CDR3 region has 13 residues. The germline gives CDR1 MNHNS, CDR2 SASEGT. V was trimmed by 6 bases and J by 4 bases, leaving 12 bases between them. The CDR3 nucleotides are TGTGCCAGCAGAAGACGGGAATTCTATGGCTACACCTTC. Translated, it gives CASRRREFYGYTF.

In DNA, the CDR3 is TGTGCCAGCAGTTATTCTAGCGGGAGGGCCCTTGACGAGCAGTACTTC. It codes for CASSYSSGRALDEQYF. This rearrangement joins TRBV6-5 to TRBJ2-7; TRBD2 matches at 12 bases. Per germline, CDR1 MNHEY and CDR2 SVGAGI. This CDR3 has 16 residues. The J segment lost 5 bases and the V segment lost 3 bases, leaving 8 bases of the junction unmatched.

The genes are TRBV6-4 and TRBJ2-3; TRBD2 might be the D (6 bases). The CDR3 is 13 residues long. Germline V gives CDR1 MRHNA, CDR2 SNTAGT. V lost 4 bases to trimming and J lost 6 bases, with 11 bases between them. This chain's CDR3 is CASSAGVSDTQYF. In DNA form, the CDR3 reads TGTGCCAGCAGTGCGGGAGTTTCGGATACGCAGTATTTT.

The CDR3 region has the DNA TGCGCCAGCAGCTTGGGAGGACACGGGGCGCCAACTGAAAAACTGTTTTTT. Amino acids: CASSLGGHGAPTEKLFF. V gene TRBV5-1 combines with J gene TRBJ1-4; perhaps TRBD1 as D (5 bases). V lost 0 bases and J 7 bases, leaving 19 bases between the germline ends. CDR1 SGHRS and CDR2 YFSETQ come from the germline V gene. The CDR3 extends over 17 amino acids. Complete variable domain (other parts from reference TRBV5-1 and TRBJ1-4): KAGVTQTPRYLIKTRGQQVTLSCSPISGHRSVSWYQQTPGQGLQFLFEYFSETQRNKGNFPGRFSGRQFSNSRSEMNVSTLELGDSALYLCASSLGGHGAPTEKLFFGSGTQLSVL.

V usage is TRBV29-1 and J usage is TRBJ2-5, with a possible D match to TRBD2 (7 bases). CDR3 length equals 11 residues. Germline loops: CDR1 SQVTM, CDR2 ANQGSEA. V lost 5 bases and J 7 bases, leaving 11 bases between the germline ends. In DNA form, the CDR3 reads TGCAGCGTTCGGGGGGCCACGACCCAGTACTTC. Translation gives CSVRGATTQYF.

V is TRBV4-3 and J is TRBJ1-1; no definite D call. CDR1 is LGHNA and CDR2 is YSLEER in the germline V gene. Trimming cost V 4 bases and J 0 bases, with 6 bases left between them. This CDR3 is built from 13 residues. The CDR3 DNA is TGCGCCAGCAGCCTCCGGGTGAACACTGAAGCTTTCTTT. Translated, it gives CASSLRVNTEAFF.

CDR3 bases: TGCGCCAGCCGCCCAGGCAGCACAGATACGCAGTATTTT. Amino acids: CASRPGSTDTQYF. The V gene is TRBV5-1, the J gene TRBJ2-3, with no clear D. Per germline, CDR1 SGHRS and CDR2 YFSETQ. The CDR3 length is 13 residues. With 7 bases removed from V and 0 bases from J, the gap between germline ends came to 9 bases.

The chain joins TRBV14 to TRBJ2-7; D unresolved. Germline V gives CDR1 SGHDN, CDR2 FVKESK. This CDR3 contains 14 residues. V gave up 0 bases and J gave up 7 bases, with 13 bases separating them. As DNA, the CDR3 is TGTGCCAGCAGCCAAGATAGAACAACCGGGGAGCAGTACTTC. This codes for CASSQDRTTGEQYF.

This chain connects TRBV7-8 to TRBJ2-5; the match to TRBD2 covers 11 bases. The CDR3 runs 15 residues. V gave up 7 bases and J gave up 2 bases; unmatched junction bases: 6. Germline lookup yields CDR1 SGHVS and CDR2 FQNEAQ. CDR3 nucleotides: TGTGCCAGCACCCTGGGACTAGCGGTTCAAGAGACCCAGTACTTC. Protein: CASTLGLAVQETQYF. The full variable domain, rest sourced from reference TRBV7-8 and TRBJ2-5, is GAGVSQSPRYKVAKRGQDVALRCDPISGHVSLFWYQQALGQGPEFLTYFQNEAQLDKSGLPSDRFFAERPEGSVSTLKIQRTQQEDSAVYLCASTLGLAVQETQYFGPGTRLLVL.

This clone appeared a single time. This chain links TRBV10-3 with TRBJ2-7; 12 bases map to TRBD2. The CDR3 is 14 residues long. The junction had 2 bases not matched to a gene; V was cut back by 6 bases and J by 2 bases. Germline CDR1 reads ENHRY; CDR2 reads SYGVKD. The CDR3, as DNA: TGTGCCATCAGCACTAGCGGGGGGACCTACGAGCAGTACTTC. Protein sequence: CAISTSGGTYEQYF.

The chain uses TRBV4-2 and TRBJ2-3; TRBD2 aligns across 13 bases. CDR3 length: 17 residues. Trimming cost V 4 bases and J 4 bases; bases outside gene matches: 8. The germline V gene has CDR1 LGHNA and CDR2 YNFKEQ. This CDR3 reads CASSPRITSGGADTQYF. The CDR3 DNA is TGTGCCAGCAGCCCACGGATTACTAGCGGGGGGGCAGATACGCAGTATTTT.